These 16 T cell receptor beta chains share one sample of origin, sequenced in a study of cytomegalovirus exposure and HLA in healthy donors (dated by TCRdb to 2016 to 2017). Preparation of the library involved the immunoSEQ multiplex PCR assay. The multiplex PCR relied on a mix of 60 forward primers for TCR Vbeta segments and 13 reverse primers for TCR Jbeta segments. TCRdb holds this immuneACCESS table with in-frame rearrangements only. Some clones are missing; in checked studies, unresolved V genes explain under half, and the rest has no known cause. The sample table records some 120,000 clones; around three quarters of these occur just once. Roughly an eighth of the sample is held by the ten biggest clonotypes. Source material: PBMCs. These receptor sequences come from a woman aged 55 to 70 in good health and CMV-seropositive.

The chain recombines TRBV30 with TRBJ1-1; 9 nucleotides line up with TRBD1. With 7 bases clipped from V and 10 bases from J, the junction kept 10 bases outside the gene matches. Germline CDR1 and CDR2: GTSNPN and SVGIG (reference sequence). The CDR3 extends over 12 amino acids. The CDR3 region has the DNA TGTGCCTCGACTCCGCGGGGACAGGGAGCTTTCTTT. It codes for CASTPRGQGAFF.

The chain carries TRBV14 and TRBJ2-7; tentatively, D is TRBD2 (6 bases). V lost 2 bases and J 5 bases, leaving 13 bases between the germline ends. The CDR3 loop spans 14 amino acids. Germline V gives CDR1 SGHDN, CDR2 FVKESK. This CDR3 reads CASSQWRGRDEQYF. CDR3 nucleotide sequence: TGTGCCAGCAGCCAATGGAGGGGTAGGGACGAGCAGTACTTC. Looking up the rest from reference TRBV14 and TRBJ2-7 gives the full variable domain: EAGVTQFPSHSVIEKGQTVTLRCDPISGHDNLYWYRRVMGKEIKFLLHFVKESKQDESGMPNNRFLAERTGGTYSTLKVQPAELEDSGVYFCASSQWRGRDEQYFGPGTRLTVT.

This sequence joins TRBV5-4 and TRBJ1-6; 7 nucleotides line up with TRBD1. This CDR3 contains 17 residues. The V segment lost 0 bases and the J segment 10 bases; nucleotides outside the gene matches: 13. The germline CDR1 and CDR2 sequences are SGHNT and YYREEE (reference sequence). The CDR3 coding sequence is TGTGCCAGCAGCTTGGACTCCCTTGGGCAGGGGGGATCACCCCTCCACTTT. Translation gives CASSLDSLGQGGSPLHF.

This clone has more than one count but fewer than ten. This sequence joins TRBV6-5 and TRBJ1-1; 8 positions match TRBD1. This CDR3 is built from 12 residues. Germline V gives CDR1 MNHEY, CDR2 SVGAGI. V was pared by 4 bases and J by 11 bases, with 6 bases of the junction left unmatched. This chain's CDR3 is CASSLDRERAFF. The CDR3 nucleotides are TGTGCCAGCAGTTTGGACAGGGAAAGGGCTTTCTTT.

The chain employs TRBV9 and TRBJ1-4; D uncertain. The CDR3 spans 13 residues. Trimming cost V 5 bases and J 7 bases, with 12 bases left between them. Germline CDR1 and CDR2: SGDLS and YYNGEE. The CDR3 is CASSRASGEKLFF. The CDR3 nucleotides read TGTGCCAGCAGTCGAGCATCAGGTGAAAAACTGTTTTTT.

This clone came up once. This chain joins TRBV6-4 and TRBJ2-1; TRBD2 aligns across 10 bases. The CDR3 runs 16 residues. Germline V gene sequence: CDR1 MRHNA, CDR2 SNTAGT. After removal of 7 bases from V and 6 bases from J, the junction contained 12 bases not matched to a gene. CDR3 region: CASKRTSGGGGNEQFF. The CDR3 region has the DNA TGTGCCAGCAAAAGGACTAGCGGAGGGGGAGGCAATGAGCAGTTCTTC.

The rearrangement joins TRBV30 to TRBJ2-1; 9 bases map to TRBD1. From germline, CDR1 is GTSNPN and CDR2 SVGIG (reference sequence). The V gene end was trimmed by 1 base and the J gene end by 15 bases; junction bases not matched to a gene: 4. The CDR3 length is 11 residues. The chain's CDR3 is CAWSGGTGTFF. The CDR3 DNA sequence: TGTGCCTGGAGTGGCGGGACAGGGACGTTCTTC.

V and J are TRBV28 and TRBJ1-2; possibly TRBD1 for D (5 bases). The V end lost 6 bases, the J end lost 8 bases, and 25 bases lay between the germline ends. Germline CDR1 and CDR2: MDHEN and SYDVKM. This CDR3 is built from 16 residues. For the CDR3, the DNA is TGTGCCAGCAGACCCCTACAGGCCTCAACCTCGAACGGCTACACCTTC. Residues: CASRPLQASTSNGYTF.

This clone occurred a few times. V gene TRBV19 combines with J gene TRBJ1-2; 7 bases align to TRBD1. The CDR3 is 16 amino acids. After removal of 3 bases from V and 2 bases from J, the junction contained 9 bases not matched to a gene. The germline CDR1 and CDR2 sequences are LNHDA and SQIVND (reference sequence). CDR3 in amino acids: CASSIWQGVSNYGYTF. The CDR3 DNA reads as TGTGCCAGTAGTATCTGGCAGGGGGTCTCCAACTATGGCTACACCTTC.

V usage is TRBV29-1 and J usage is TRBJ1-1; the D gene is possibly TRBD1 (6 bases). CDR1 and CDR2 (germline): SQVTM, ANQGSEA. This CDR3 comprises 16 residues. V was cut by 1 base and J by 0 bases, with 15 bases left in between. The CDR3 loop is CSVEGAIQGLNTEAFF. Here the CDR3 DNA reads TGCAGCGTTGAAGGCGCAATTCAGGGGCTGAACACTGAAGCTTTCTTT.

The chain links TRBV9 to TRBJ1-5; maybe TRBD1 (6 bases). Germline V gene sequence: CDR1 SGDLS, CDR2 YYNGEE. V dropped 4 bases and J dropped 4 bases, with 12 bases sitting between them. This CDR3 has 14 amino acids. Here the CDR3 reads CASSPGTFNQPQHF. The CDR3 DNA follows: TGTGCCAGCAGCCCAGGGACATTTAATCAGCCCCAGCATTTT. Combining the CDR3 with reference TRBV9 and TRBJ1-5 gives the whole variable domain DSGVTQTPKHLITATGQRVTLRCSPRSGDLSVYWYQQSLDQGLQFLIQYYNGEERAKGNILERFSAQQFPDLHSELNLSSLELGDSALYFCASSPGTFNQPQHFGDGTRLSIL.

The CDR3 is CASSSNEQFF. The CDR3 region has the DNA TGTGCCAGCAGCTCAAATGAGCAGTTCTTC. The V gene is TRBV7-2, the J gene TRBJ2-1; D uncertain. The CDR3 is 10 residues long. Germline CDR1 and CDR2: SGHTA and FQGNSA. V lost 4 bases and J 7 bases, leaving 2 bases between the germline ends.

This sequence joins TRBV15 and TRBJ1-5; D gene unclear. The ends were cut back, 9 bases at V and 0 bases at J, with 15 bases in the middle. From germline, CDR1 is LNHNV and CDR2 YYDKDF (reference sequence). The CDR3 runs 15 residues. The CDR3, as DNA: TGTGCCACTGGACCGGGAACCAGTAGCAATCAGCCCCAGCATTTT. It is translated as CATGPGTSSNQPQHF.

The chain recombines TRBV7-2 with TRBJ1-5; no clear D. V was shortened by 2 bases and J by 0 bases, with 14 bases between the two germline ends. Germline lookup yields CDR1 SGHTA and CDR2 FQGNSA. This CDR3 has 17 amino acids. The CDR3 here is CASSLRLPDYSNQPQHF. The CDR3 DNA reads as TGTGCCAGCAGCTTAAGACTGCCCGATTATAGCAATCAGCCCCAGCATTTT.

The V gene is TRBV15, the J gene TRBJ1-5; no reliable D call. Looked up from germline, CDR1 is LNHNV and CDR2 is YYDKDF (reference sequence). The CDR3 extends over 17 amino acids. V was clipped by 2 bases and J by 2 bases, with 16 bases between them. This CDR3 reads CATSRLGLFGGNQPQHF. The CDR3 DNA follows: TGTGCCACCAGCAGATTAGGGCTCTTCGGGGGCAATCAGCCCCAGCATTTT.

For the CDR3, the DNA is TGTGCCAGCAGCTCTGTTCTCCGGAGTAGGAACACCATATATTTT. It is translated as CASSSVLRSRNTIYF. This chain uses TRBV5-8 with TRBJ1-3; unclear D gene. V shed 3 bases and J shed 7 bases, with 17 bases lying between them. This CDR3 is built from 15 residues. Germline V lookup: CDR1 SGHTS, CDR2 YDEGEE.